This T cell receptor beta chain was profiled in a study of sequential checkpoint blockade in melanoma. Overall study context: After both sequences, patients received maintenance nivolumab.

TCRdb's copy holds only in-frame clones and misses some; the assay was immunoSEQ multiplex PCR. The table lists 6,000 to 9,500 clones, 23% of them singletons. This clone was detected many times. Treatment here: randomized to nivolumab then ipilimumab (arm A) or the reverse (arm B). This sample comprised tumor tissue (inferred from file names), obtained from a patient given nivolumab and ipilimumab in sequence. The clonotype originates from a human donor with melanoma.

The CDR3, as DNA: TGTGCCAGCAGCTTAGGCCAGGGAATCTACCAAGAGACCCAGTACTTC. Protein product: CASSLGQGIYQETQYF. This rearrangement joins TRBV11-3 to TRBJ2-5, with D perhaps TRBD1 (5 bases). The CDR3 loop spans 16 amino acids. The V gene lost 1 base and the J gene lost 0 bases, with 12 bases spanning the gap. The germline gives CDR1 SGHNT, CDR2 YENEEA.